The entry below describes one TCR beta chain. Its antigen remains unidentified. One junction end disagrees with the germline gene, perhaps due to a read error. This sample stems from a study of CD8+CD57+ T cells in acquired aplastic anemia (dated by TCRdb to about 2018). As for the study more broadly: On average, sorted CD4+ and CD8+ cells yielded roughly 3.4 ug of extracted DNA, with a range of about 0.19 to 30 ug. Mean read counts for healthy donor samples were 10 million to 10.8 million for CD4+ cells and 11.0 million for CD8+ cells. General conclusions and limits of the study: Around 28 CD8+ CDR3 sequences were found to be shared between patients and controls, but these sequences appeared to be highly expressed in patients and within the immunodominant clones of the patients. Patients and healthy controls showed no significant difference in CD8+ Simpson's diversity (P=0.060).

The study deep-sequenced TCR repertoires of sorted CD4+ and CD8+ blood T cells from severe aplastic anemia patients and healthy subjects. Ficoll-Paque density gradient centrifugation was used to isolate peripheral blood mononuclear cells. Before DNA extraction, CD4+ and CD8+ T cells were sorted with FACS or magnetic beads. TCR beta VDJ combination and CDR3 sequence profiling used genomic DNA as the template. TCR repertoire sequencing was run on an Illumina HiSeq 2000. Per the authors' processing: TRBV/TRBJ rearrangement plots, CDR3 size and DJ length profiles, and Simpson's diversity index were used to assess repertoires. The most abundant DNA sequence in the deep sequencing data was taken as the immunodominant clone. CDR3 amino acid sequences were screened for sharing across subjects and were compared with published repertoires and the VDJdb database. TCRdb redid the processing of the public reads, applying fastp at Q25 and MiXCR, and retained in-frame beta chains. Each entry merges the rows of one CDR3 protein and shows their most common DNA and genes. Here the V and J calls rest on TCRdb's processing, not on the authors' analysis. This sample holds hundreds of thousands of distinct CDR3 sequences; roughly 64% were observed only once. The ten largest clones capture 4% of the sample.

This clonotype originated in a human donor in good health, serving as a control. What was sequenced was sorted CD4+, CD8+, or CD8+CD57+ T cells (not recorded which) from PBMCs.

CDR3 region: CASSSRRGWTGNTIYF. The bases are TGTGCCAGCAGTTCAAGACGGGGCTGGACAGGAAACACCATATATTTT. In this chain, TRBV5-1 is recombined with TRBJ1-3, with a tentative D gene TRBD1 over 5 matching bases. From the germline V gene, CDR1 is SGHRS and CDR2 is YFSETQ. From its cysteine to its phenylalanine, the CDR3 spans 16 amino acids. Of the read, only the CDR3 DNA is kept; its 48 bases are in frame from base 1.